This T cell receptor beta chain was sequenced in a study of blood T cell repertoires in COVID-19. Study summary: Sample material is recorded as cDNA or gDNA derived from T cells, B-cell-depleted T cells, or PBMCs.

Sequencing used immunoSEQ multiplex PCR; TCRdb keeps in-frame clones, though not all of them. The repertoire has about 190,000 clones, more than 70% of them found once; the top ten carry about 6%. This CDR3 is 14 amino acids long. Germline assignment: CDR1 SGHRS and CDR2 YFSETQ. Trimming cost V 0 bases and J 7 bases, with 11 bases left between them. The sequencing input was PBMCs or T cells enriched from blood (not recorded which). This chain links TRBV5-1 with TRBJ2-4, with D possibly being TRBD1 (5 bases). This TCR was recovered from a man aged 35 to 55 with acute COVID-19. The CDR3 sequence: CASSLAGPVNIQYF. The CDR3 DNA reads TGCGCCAGCAGCTTGGCAGGGCCAGTCAACATTCAGTACTTC.